A selection of T cell receptor beta chains follows, all from one sample in a study of OX40 agonist ivuxolimab in advanced cancers. Sequencing was performed with immunoSEQ multiplex PCR; in TCRdb, only in-frame clones are kept and a portion is missing. The sample includes nearly 50,000 clones, about nine tenths of them seen just once. Sequenced material: CD4+ or CD8+ T cells sorted from blood, taken in a trial of the OX40 agonist ivuxolimab. Receptor source: an adult with an advanced solid tumor such as melanoma, head and neck, liver or kidney cancer. The CDR3 runs from the conserved cysteine through the conserved F or W.

J gene	V gene	CDR3 protein
TRBJ2-1	TRBV9	CASSVASGGINEQFF
TRBJ1-6	TRBV6-5	CASSSPGQGNSPLHF
TRBJ2-1	TRBV14	CASSAETYNEQFF
TRBJ1-6	TRBV28	CASSFPNRDNSPLHF
TRBJ2-7	TRBV7-8	CASSAQTGLSYEQYF
TRBJ2-3	TRBV5-1	CASSKGERPSTDTQYF
TRBJ2-5	TRBV11-2	CASSVTGRARETQYF
TRBJ1-2	TRBV4-1	CASSQDAAGTPTPYGYTF
TRBJ1-5	TRBV6-1	CASSEAPENGFVQPQHF
TRBJ1-2	TRBV6-1	CATYSPRDDGYTF
TRBJ1-1	TRBV7-9	CTTNTEAFF
TRBJ1-2	TRBV10-2	CASRGSGQANYGYTF
TRBJ2-5	TRBV6-5	CASSYGRGEETQYF
TRBJ2-1	TRBV27	CASSLFLEPYNEQFF
TRBJ1-2	TRBV7-6	CASSLSWPDAGLYGYTF
TRBJ1-2	TRBV28	CASRLPAQDYGYTF
TRBJ1-1	TRBV6-5	CATGRRGNTEAFF
TRBJ1-2	TRBV19	CASSRNSGGINYGYTF
TRBJ1-1	TRBV21-1	CASSKGDTEAFF
TRBJ2-1	TRBV11-2	CASSSRYEQFF
TRBJ2-1	TRBV30	CAWSVFGGVGNEQFF
TRBJ1-1	TRBV6-1	CASRRPFSEAFF
TRBJ2-5	TRBV7-7	CASSDTGGETQYF
TRBJ1-2	TRBV28	CASSSWTGGTGYTF
TRBJ1-4	TRBV27	CASSHGQGVGEKLFF
TRBJ1-1	TRBV25-1	CASSQDRGLVEAFF
TRBJ2-5	TRBV27	CASSFAGAKETQYF
TRBJ1-1	TRBV4-2	CASSQDLGKGNTEAFF
TRBJ1-5	TRBV6-5	CASSYEWGTNQPQHF
TRBJ2-1	TRBV13	CASSLDGQGASYNEQFF
TRBJ1-2	TRBV5-6	CASSLGWGPSVGYTF
TRBJ1-1	TRBV5-6	CASSGSKPGAFF
TRBJ1-1	TRBV4-1	CASSQTGEAFF
TRBJ2-2	TRBV15	CATSRVGGSTNTGELFF
TRBJ2-3	TRBV19	CASSKTPTDTQYF
TRBJ1-2	TRBV19	CASSRVGGYTF
TRBJ1-6	TRBV18	CASSKTWASPLHF
TRBJ1-5	TRBV27	CATREGASNQPQHF
TRBJ2-7	TRBV21-1	CASSTTPGSTSYEQYF